The 20 T cell receptor beta chains listed next were all sequenced from one sample in a study of T cell repertoires in cytomegalovirus infection (dated by TCRdb to between 2018 and 2020). The instrument given in TCRdb is Illumina HiSeq 1500. TCRdb reprocessing: public reads trimmed at Q25 with fastp, clones called with MiXCR, in-frame beta chains kept. Rows are combined by CDR3 protein, so each entry shows the most common genes and DNA. This sample has about a million distinct CDR3 sequences in its table, and around 31% of those were observed once. The leading ten clones occupy about an eighth of the sample. The treatment or condition label, as the study defines it: in vitro stimulation with specific CMV peptide epitopes to enrich CMV-specific T cells. No antigen has been assigned to these receptors. The sequences come from cultured CD8+ T cells from PBMCs, collected from culture after CMV antigen stimulation. The source of these receptors is a human donor in good health (CMV status not recorded). Some clones in this sample may be carry-over from other donors' samples.

The J gene is TRBJ2-3, the V gene TRBV28; D gene unclear. Germline CDR1 and CDR2: MDHEN and SYDVKM. V lost 4 bases and J lost 11, with 16 bases in between. The CDR3 length is 13 residues. CDR3 region: CASSYVRWGEQYF. Here the CDR3 DNA reads TGTGCCAGCAGTTACGTTCGGTGGGGTGAGCAGTATTTT.

This clonotype has just a few counts. The V and J genes are TRBV7-9 and TRBJ2-7; D is undetermined. Germline values: CDR1 SEHNR, CDR2 FQNEAQ (reference sequence). The CDR3 is made up of 13 amino acids. V lost 1 base to trimming and J lost 7 bases, with 11 bases between them. In nucleotides, the CDR3 is TGTGCCAGCAGCTTAGTGATTCTGGAGGAGCAGTACTTC. The encoded protein is CASSLVILEEQYF.

The genes are TRBV10-3 and TRBJ1-1, with TRBD1 matching 7 bases. CDR3 length: 15 residues. The germline gives CDR1 ENHRY, CDR2 SYGVKD. After removal of 10 bases from V and 4 bases from J, the junction contained 15 bases not matched to a gene. This CDR3 reads CATLSPNRGGTEAFF. In nucleotides, the CDR3 is TGTGCCACCCTGAGCCCCAACAGGGGAGGCACTGAAGCTTTCTTT.

V gene TRBV27 combines with J gene TRBJ1-4; D might be TRBD1 (5 bases). The CDR3 has 13 residues. V gave up 3 bases and J gave up 8 bases, with 10 bases separating them. Germline CDR1 reads MNHEY; CDR2 reads SMNVEV (reference sequence). CDR3 sequence: CASSFQGQEKLFF. CDR3 sequence (DNA): TGTGCCAGCAGTTTTCAAGGACAAGAAAAACTGTTTTTT.

The rearrangement links TRBV27 to TRBJ2-7; no reliable D call. V was clipped by 3 bases and J by 5 bases, with 5 bases between them. There are 11 residues in the CDR3. Germline V lookup: CDR1 MNHEY, CDR2 SMNVEV (reference sequence). The CDR3: CASSFLNEQYF. CDR3 in DNA: TGTGCCAGCAGTTTCCTGAACGAGCAGTACTTC.

This chain links TRBV4-1 with TRBJ2-7; 8 bases line up with TRBD2. CDR3 length: 14 amino acids. The germline V gene has CDR1 MGHRA and CDR2 YSYEKL. The J segment lost 5 bases and the V segment lost 0 bases, leaving 3 bases of the junction unmatched. The CDR3 protein is CASSQETSGDEQYV. CDR3 DNA sequence: TGCGCCAGCAGCCAAGAAACTAGCGGAGACGAGCAGTACGTC.

The chain uses TRBV2 and TRBJ2-5, with D tentatively TRBD1 or TRBD2 (5 bases each). The germline V gene encodes CDR1 SNHLY and CDR2 FYNNEI. The CDR3 runs to 12 residues. V was clipped by 6 bases and J by 12 bases, with 17 bases between them. The CDR3, as DNA: TGTGCCAGCAGCCAGTCGTCCGGGACGGAGTACTTC. Translated: CASSQSSGTEYF.

V is TRBV24-1 and J is TRBJ1-1, with D hard to call. Germline V gives CDR1 KGHDR, CDR2 SFDVKD. The CDR3 has 15 residues. V lost 1 base and J lost 0, with 8 bases in between. The CDR3 sequence: CATSDLGWVNTEAFF. Written as DNA, the CDR3 is TGTGCCACCAGTGATTTAGGCTGGGTGAACACTGAAGCTTTCTTT.

Regarding this clonotype: One end of the junction is discordant with germline, which a read error may explain. This rearrangement joins TRBV7-9 to TRBJ1-2; TRBD1 is a possible D gene (5 bases). CDR3 length equals 9 residues. Looked up from germline, CDR1 is SEHNR and CDR2 is FQNEAQ (reference sequence). Here the CDR3 DNA reads TGTGCCAGCAGCTCACCGGGGCCCTTC. Amino acid sequence: CASSSPGPF.

This clonotype has more than one count but fewer than ten. This chain joins TRBV10-3 and TRBJ2-7; tentatively, D is TRBD1 (5 bases). Germline assignment: CDR1 ENHRY and CDR2 SYGVKD. The length of the CDR3 is 14 residues. With 0 bases removed from V and 3 bases from J, the gap between germline ends came to 9 bases. CDR3 amino acids: CAISESMDNYEQYF. For the CDR3, the DNA is TGTGCCATCAGTGAGTCCATGGACAACTACGAGCAGTACTTC.

This clonotype has just one count. The chain couples TRBV29-1 to TRBJ1-1; a possible D gene is TRBD1 (5 bases). CDR3 length: 13 amino acids. V lost 7 bases, J lost 3 bases, and 15 bases lay in between. Germline V lookup: CDR1 SQVTM, CDR2 ANQGSEA. This CDR3 is CSDRRGMYTEAFF. In nucleotides, the CDR3 is TGCAGCGACAGAAGGGGAATGTACACTGAAGCTTTCTTT. Variable domain in full (rest from reference TRBV29-1 and TRBJ1-1): SAVISQKPSRDICQRGTSLTIQCQVDSQVTMMFWYRQQPGQSLTLIATANQGSEATYESGFVIDKFPISRPNLTFSTLTVSNMSPEDSSIYLCSDRRGMYTEAFFGQGTRLTVV.

This clonotype was counted between two and nine times. The rearrangement uses TRBV7-9 and TRBJ1-1; TRBD1 might be the D (6 bases). V dropped 6 bases and J dropped 10 bases, with 18 bases sitting between them. CDR1 is SEHNR and CDR2 is FQNEAQ in the germline V gene (reference sequence). The CDR3 consists of 13 residues. The CDR3 here is CASSEGGRGGAFF. CDR3 in DNA: TGTGCCAGCAGTGAGGGGGGGCGCGGGGGAGCTTTCTTT. Together with reference TRBV7-9 and TRBJ1-1, the CDR3 gives the full variable domain: DTGVSQNPRHKITKRGQNVTFRCDPISEHNRLYWYRQTLGQGPEFLTYFQNEAQLEKSRLLSDRFSAERPKGSFSTLEIQRTEQGDSAMYLCASSEGGRGGAFFGQGTRLTVV.

This clonotype appeared many times. The chain recombines TRBV29-1 with TRBJ2-5, with 7 positions matching TRBD1. The CDR3 is 11 residues long. The ends lost 5 bases at V and 4 bases at J; junction bases unmatched: 1. Germline V gene data show CDR1 as SQVTM and CDR2 as ANQGSEA. CDR3 residues: CSVRTGETQYF. The DNA for the CDR3 is TGCAGCGTTCGGACAGGAGAGACCCAGTACTTC.

The chain employs TRBV5-6 and TRBJ2-5; the D call may be TRBD1 or TRBD2 (5 bases each). The V and J ends lost 2 bases and 0 bases respectively, with 14 bases between them. Germline V CDR1 and CDR2: SGHDT, YYEEEE. The CDR3 covers 16 residues. The CDR3 coding sequence is TGTGCCAGCAGCTTAGATCATGGGGGATACCAAGAGACCCAGTACTTC. Encoded protein: CASSLDHGGYQETQYF.

In its sample, this clonotype was seen a few times. The rearrangement uses TRBV28 and TRBJ2-2; D is undetermined. The CDR3 loop spans 16 amino acids. Looked up from germline, CDR1 is MDHEN and CDR2 is SYDVKM. The V end lost 3 bases, the J end lost 0 bases, and 11 bases lay between the germline ends. CDR3 DNA: TGTGCCAGCAGTTTTCCCGACCCCACGAACACCGGGGAGCTGTTTTTT. Amino acid sequence: CASSFPDPTNTGELFF.

This clonotype was counted many times. V is TRBV7-8 and J is TRBJ2-1, with D perhaps being TRBD1 or TRBD2 (6 bases each). This CDR3 is 15 amino acids long. Germline CDR1 and CDR2: SGHVS and FQNEAQ. Trimming took 1 base from V and 6 from J, leaving 13 bases between them. The DNA for the CDR3 is TGTGCCAGCAGCTTAGTTGGGGGGCCATTCAATGAGCAGTTCTTC. Protein product: CASSLVGGPFNEQFF.

The chain recombines TRBV14 with TRBJ1-2; D is unresolved. The ends were cut back, 0 bases at V and 3 bases at J, with 17 bases in the middle. This CDR3 has 17 residues. Per germline, CDR1 SGHDN and CDR2 FVKESK. This CDR3 reads CASSQEEPPERDYGYTF. For the CDR3, the DNA is TGTGCCAGCAGCCAAGAGGAGCCCCCTGAAAGGGACTATGGCTACACCTTC.

This clonotype was observed a handful of times. The chain combines TRBV14 with TRBJ2-5, with 8 bases aligning to TRBD2. CDR3 size: 15 residues. The trim removed 1 base at V and 3 bases at J, leaving 4 bases unmatched. Per the germline V gene, CDR1 is SGHDN and CDR2 is FVKESK. The CDR3 here is CASSQVPGGKETQYF. DNA of the CDR3: TGTGCCAGCAGCCAAGTTCCGGGGGGGAAAGAGACCCAGTACTTC.

The chain joins TRBV2 to TRBJ2-7; TRBD1 might be the D (6 bases). CDR1 is SNHLY and CDR2 is FYNNEI in the germline V gene. The CDR3 has 12 residues. The V gene lost 7 bases and the J gene lost 2 bases, with 9 bases spanning the gap. Written as DNA, the CDR3 is TGTGCCAGCAACGGACAGACCTACGAGCAGTACTTC. Encoded protein: CASNGQTYEQYF.

This clonotype was seen more than once but under ten times. The V gene is TRBV6-6, the J gene TRBJ1-1; D gene ambiguous. V was shortened by 2 bases and J by 0 bases, with 13 bases between the two germline ends. Per germline, CDR1 MNHNY and CDR2 SVGAGI (reference sequence). The CDR3 has 16 residues. The CDR3 DNA follows: TGTGCCAGCAGTTACCCGACCAGTGAGGTGAACACTGAAGCTTTCTTT. It yields the protein CASSYPTSEVNTEAFF.